A single sample gave rise to the 31 T cell receptor beta chains below, sequenced in a study of blood T cells in healthy people across ages. Combining a sample-barcoded 5' primer with a J-beta primer mix, a second PCR ran for roughly 7 to 11 cycles. TCRdb analysed the 5' RACE reads with MiXCR anew, one entry per CDR3 protein. The table has 850,000 to 1,100,000 distinct CDR3 sequences, 30% to 40% seen once; the top ten hold approximately 14%. Sequenced input: blood. These receptors all stem from a man aged 18 to 29 in good health.

This clonotype has only a few counts. The chain links TRBV20-1 to TRBJ2-1, with TRBD2 identical over 11 bases. TRBJ2-7 matches the DNA end more closely, so the J call is doubtful. Germline assignment: CDR1 DFQATT and CDR2 SNEGSKA (reference sequence). The CDR3 covers 15 residues. Here the CDR3 reads CSATSGGSSYNEQYF. DNA of the CDR3: TGCAGTGCTACTAGCGGGGGGAGCTCCTACAATGAGCAGTACTTC.

This chain connects TRBV27 to TRBJ2-1; D unresolved. The DNA end is more similar to TRBJ2-7, so the J call may be wrong. The CDR3 sequence is 16 residues long. The germline CDR1 and CDR2 sequences are MNHEY and SMNVEV (reference sequence). For the CDR3, the DNA is TGTGCCAGCAGTCCGGCGAGCCAAAGCTCCTACAATGAGCAGTACTTC. Translation gives CASSPASQSSYNEQYF.

This clonotype has a handful of counts. This chain connects TRBV28 to TRBJ2-5; D is unresolved. Trimming stripped 5 bases from V and 2 bases from J, with 9 bases between. CDR1 is MDHEN and CDR2 is SYDVKM in the germline V gene. The CDR3 consists of 13 residues. CDR3 DNA sequence: TGTGCCAGCAGTGCGATAGTACAAGAGACCCAGTACTTC. Its protein is CASSAIVQETQYF.

The chain is built from TRBV20-1 and TRBJ2-3; D may be TRBD2 (5 bases). Trimming cost V 3 bases and J 2 bases, with 12 bases left between them. The CDR3 sequence is 14 residues long. Germline V gene sequence: CDR1 DFQATT, CDR2 SNEGSKA (reference sequence). The CDR3 loop is CSARDRTFTDTQYF. CDR3 bases: TGCAGTGCTAGGGATAGGACTTTCACAGATACGCAGTATTTT.

Details on this clonotype: A single base separates this from a much larger clone, so it may be a read error. V and J are TRBV4-1 and TRBJ2-3; D is uncertain. Germline V gene sequence: CDR1 MGHRA, CDR2 YSYEKL. The CDR3 is made up of 14 amino acids. The CDR3 loop reads CANSPAWGTDTQYF. CDR3 DNA: TGCGCCAACAGCCCCGCTTGGGGCACAGATACGCAGTATTTT.

This clonotype turned up a few times. This chain uses TRBV6-1 with TRBJ2-3; D not certain. The germline V and J ends were trimmed by 2 bases and 3 bases, with 15 bases remaining between them. Germline V gene sequence: CDR1 MNHNS, CDR2 SASEGT. This CDR3 is 16 amino acids long. The CDR3 sequence is CASSEYINGITDTQYF. CDR3 coding DNA: TGTGCCAGCAGTGAATACATAAATGGGATTACAGATACGCAGTATTTT.

Concerning this clonotype itself: An end of the junction differs from the germline gene, which may be a read error. The rearrangement joins TRBV4-2 to TRBJ2-3, with D hard to call. CDR3 length: 14 amino acids. Germline-derived CDR1 and CDR2 are LGHNA and YNFKEQ. CDR3 in DNA: TGTGCCCGCAGCCAAGATAGAAGCACAGATACGCAGTATTTT. Its protein product is CARSQDRSTDTQYF.

Only a few counts were recorded for this clonotype. The chain employs TRBV4-1 and TRBJ1-2; the D is unclear. Germline V gives CDR1 MGHRA, CDR2 YSYEKL. The CDR3 is 16 residues long. V shed 4 bases and J shed 7 bases, with 22 bases lying between them. The CDR3: CASSPIGDNATAGYTF. The CDR3 coding sequence is TGCGCCAGCAGCCCTATCGGCGATAACGCTACGGCTGGCTACACCTTC.

The chain employs TRBV29-1 and TRBJ1-1; D is perhaps TRBD1 (6 bases). V was shortened by 6 bases and J by 4 bases, with 21 bases between the two germline ends. The CDR3 is made up of 15 amino acids. Germline V gene lookup returns CDR1 SQVTM and CDR2 ANQGSEA. CDR3 sequence (DNA): TGCAGCGTCGGAGTGGTATCCAGGGGCCCCACTGAAGCTTTCTTT. Translated, it gives CSVGVVSRGPTEAFF.

V usage is TRBV2 and J usage is TRBJ2-1, with TRBD2 matching over 11 bases. Germline V gene data show CDR1 as SNHLY and CDR2 as FYNNEI. After removal of 6 bases from V and 7 bases from J, the junction contained 11 bases not matched to a gene. This CDR3 region has 16 residues. CDR3 protein: CASSAIAGGLRNEQFF. In DNA form, the CDR3 reads TGTGCCAGCAGCGCTATAGCGGGGGGGCTTCGGAATGAGCAGTTCTTC.

The CDR3: CASSQDKTDYNEQYF. The CDR3 region has the DNA TGCGCCAGCAGCCAAGATAAGACAGACTACAATGAGCAGTACTTC. The chain joins TRBV4-3 to TRBJ2-7; D tentatively reads TRBD1 or TRBD2 (5 bases each). Trimming left V 0 bases short and J 7 bases short, with 16 bases between. CDR1 and CDR2 from the germline V gene are LGHNA and YSLEER. CDR3 length: 15 amino acids.

This chain connects TRBV18 to TRBJ1-2, with 7 bases lining up with TRBD1. V lost 5 bases, J lost 7 bases, and 4 bases stayed unmatched. The germline V gene has CDR1 KGHSH and CDR2 LQKENI. The length of the CDR3 is 12 residues. The CDR3 sequence: CASSDDRAGYTF. For the CDR3, the DNA is TGTGCCAGCTCAGATGACAGGGCTGGCTACACCTTC.

This chain links TRBV12-3 or TRBV12-4 with TRBJ2-7; maybe TRBD2 (6 bases). V lost 5 bases, J lost 3 bases, and 14 bases lay in between. This CDR3 is built from 14 residues. In nucleotides, the CDR3 is TGTGCCAGCAGTGTGGGGTCGGGGGACTACGAGCAGTACTTC. Residues: CASSVGSGDYEQYF.

Turning to this clonotype: Compared with germline, one end of the junction differs, possibly owing to a read error. The CDR3 protein is CASSYSDRGWKAGRNEQFF. CDR3 nucleotides: TGTGCCAGCAGCTACTCGGACAGGGGATGGAAAGCTGGGCGCAATGAGCAGTTCTTC. This chain uses TRBV6-5 with TRBJ2-1, with 9 positions matching TRBD1. The CDR3 runs to 19 residues. Germline V gene lookup returns CDR1 MNHEY and CDR2 SVGAGI.

As for this clonotype: The junction does not match germline at one end; this may be a read error. The chain recombines TRBV12-3 or TRBV12-4 with TRBJ1-4, with unresolved D. The CDR3 runs 11 residues. The CDR3 reads CASTLEEKLLF. Written as DNA, the CDR3 is TGTGCCAGCACCCTCGAAGAAAAACTGCTTTTT.

This chain links TRBV15 with TRBJ2-3; 9 nucleotides match TRBD1. V was pared by 0 bases and J by 1 base, with 8 bases of the junction left unmatched. Germline CDR1 LNHNV, CDR2 YYDKDF (reference sequence). This CDR3 is 18 amino acids long. CDR3 sequence reads: CATSRDEFGTGRTDTQYF. CDR3 coding DNA: TGTGCCACCAGCAGAGATGAGTTCGGGACAGGGCGCACAGATACGCAGTATTTT.

The sample holds a few counts of this clonotype. The V call is TRBV2, the J call TRBJ2-3, with D perhaps TRBD1 (6 bases). The CDR3 runs 19 residues. Trimming shortened V by 3 bases and J by 2 bases, and 24 bases separated the two germline ends. The germline gives CDR1 SNHLY, CDR2 FYNNEI. CDR3 protein: CASSEVFGTPESYTDTQYF. In DNA, the CDR3 is TGTGCCAGCAGTGAGGTGTTCGGGACACCCGAGTCCTACACAGATACGCAGTATTTT.

The chain couples TRBV29-1 to TRBJ2-1; 13 bases are a match to TRBD2. V lost 6 bases to trimming and J lost 7 bases; unmatched junction nucleotides: 6. CDR1 SQVTM and CDR2 ANQGSEA come from the germline V gene. The CDR3 is made up of 14 amino acids. As DNA, the CDR3 is TGCAGCGTGTCCGGGACTAGCGGGATTAATGAGCAGTTCTTC. It yields the protein CSVSGTSGINEQFF.

As concerns this clonotype: Sequence at one end of the junction differs from germline and may be a read error. This chain joins TRBV7-2 and TRBJ1-4, with TRBD1 identical over 9 bases. CDR1 and CDR2 from the germline V gene are SGHTA and FQGNSA. CDR3 length: 16 amino acids. This CDR3 is CACSSGQGIGSEKLFF. In DNA form, the CDR3 reads TGTGCCTGCAGCTCAGGACAGGGGATCGGTAGTGAAAAACTGTTTTTT.

CDR3 region: CASSYSRTVRNSPLHF. The CDR3 DNA reads as TGTGCCAGCAGTTACTCCAGGACAGTAAGGAATTCACCCCTCCACTTT. The chain joins TRBV6-5 to TRBJ1-6, with TRBD1 as a possible D gene (6 bases). The ends were cut back, 0 bases at V and 7 bases at J, with 13 bases in the middle. The CDR3 length is 16 residues. The germline V gene has CDR1 MNHEY and CDR2 SVGAGI.

This chain links TRBV20-1 with TRBJ1-1; D ambiguous. The germline CDR1 and CDR2 sequences are DFQATT and SNEGSKA (reference sequence). The CDR3 sequence is 13 residues long. The V end lost 6 bases, the J end lost 0 bases, and 11 bases lay between the germline ends. DNA for the CDR3: TGCAGTGCCCAAAAGGAGGTGAACACTGAAGCTTTCTTT. It codes for CSAQKEVNTEAFF.

V usage is TRBV6-1 and J usage is TRBJ1-5, with D perhaps TRBD1 (5 bases). The germline CDR1 and CDR2 sequences are MNHNS and SASEGT. The CDR3 totals 12 residues. V gave up 8 bases and J gave up 6 bases, with 11 bases separating them. The CDR3 DNA sequence: TGTGCCAGCCGCTCGGGACTTCAGCCCCAGCATTTT. Encoded protein: CASRSGLQPQHF.

This rearrangement joins TRBV5-1 to TRBJ1-1; D may be TRBD1 (6 bases). This CDR3 spans 15 amino acids. CDR1 and CDR2 from the germline V gene are SGHRS and YFSETQ. Trimming shortened V by 4 bases and J by 6 bases, and 19 bases separated the two germline ends. The CDR3 bases are TGCGCCAGCAGCGGGGGCGACGGAGGGATTGCTGAAGCTTTCTTT. This translates into CASSGGDGGIAEAFF.

This chain uses TRBV2 with TRBJ2-3; 9 nucleotides line up with TRBD1. The CDR3 length is 14 residues. Germline loops: CDR1 SNHLY, CDR2 FYNNEI. The trim removed 5 bases at V and 5 bases at J, leaving 5 bases unmatched. CDR3 sequence: CASSFGTGKDTQYF. The CDR3 nucleotides are TGTGCCAGCAGTTTCGGGACAGGGAAAGATACGCAGTATTTT.

This rearrangement joins TRBV6-1 to TRBJ1-4; 7 bases fit TRBD1. The CDR3 is 15 amino acids. V lost 0 bases to trimming and J lost 3 bases; unmatched junction nucleotides: 1. Germline V CDR1 and CDR2: MNHNS, SASEGT. Written as DNA, the CDR3 is TGTGCCAGCAGTGAAGCCGGGACAGCTAATGAAAAACTGTTTTTT. Translation: CASSEAGTANEKLFF.

In regard to this clonotype: A much more abundant neighbour one base away suggests this may be a read error. The chain employs TRBV7-2 and TRBJ2-3, with a possible D match to TRBD2 (5 bases). Germline V gives CDR1 SGHTA, CDR2 FQGNSA. The CDR3 consists of 15 residues. In DNA form, the CDR3 reads TGTGCCAGCAGCTTGACGGGAAAACTCCGAGATACGCTGTATTTT. As protein: CASSLTGKLRDTLYF.

In this sample, this clonotype turned up a few times. V usage is TRBV25-1 and J usage is TRBJ1-2; no clear D. CDR3 size: 12 residues. V was shortened by 2 bases and J by 8 bases, with 9 bases between the two germline ends. CDR1 MGHDK and CDR2 SYGVNS come from the germline V gene. The CDR3 loop reads CASSEGVAGYTF. The CDR3 region has the DNA TGTGCCAGCAGTGAAGGTGTCGCAGGCTACACCTTC.

V usage is TRBV4-1 and J usage is TRBJ1-4; possibly TRBD1 for D (5 bases). Between the trimmed V and J ends, which lost 6 bases and 3 bases, there was a span of 17 bases. The germline CDR1 and CDR2 sequences are MGHRA and YSYEKL. The CDR3 has 16 residues. CDR3 protein: CASSQHTGISNEKLFF. Here the CDR3 DNA reads TGCGCCAGCAGTCAGCATACAGGCATATCTAATGAAAAACTGTTTTTT.

This clonotype was counted once. One end of the junction fails to match germline, which may point to a read error. This chain links TRBV13 with TRBJ1-5; D is undetermined. The CDR3 runs to 14 residues. CDR1 PRHDT and CDR2 FYEKMQ come from the germline V gene (reference sequence). In nucleotides, the CDR3 is TGTGCCGGCAGCTTAAGCTACAGCAATCAGCCCCAGCATTTT. It codes for CAGSLSYSNQPQHF. The variable domain in full, completed from reference TRBV13 and TRBJ1-5, reads AAGVIQSPRHLIKEKRETATLKCYPIPRHDTVYWYQQGPGQDPQFLISFYEKMQSDKGSIPDRFSAQQFSDYHSELNMSSLELGDSALYFCAGSLSYSNQPQHFGDGTRLSIL.

As concerns this clonotype: The germline gene is not matched at one end of the junction; a read error may be the cause. The V and J genes are TRBV29-1 and TRBJ1-2; 9 nucleotides line up with TRBD1. CDR3 size: 12 residues. Germline loops: CDR1 SQVTM, CDR2 ANQGSEA. The CDR3 is CCVHTDRGGYTF. The CDR3 region has the DNA TGCTGCGTTCATACGGACAGGGGAGGCTACACCTTC.

This clonotype was recorded a few times. The V call is TRBV9, the J call TRBJ1-3; 7 nucleotides match TRBD1. The V gene end was trimmed by 3 bases and the J gene end by 2 bases; junction bases not matched to a gene: 5. This CDR3 region has 15 residues. Germline lookup yields CDR1 SGDLS and CDR2 YYNGEE. CDR3 region: CASSADRTAGNTIYF. DNA for the CDR3: TGTGCCAGCAGCGCGGACAGGACAGCTGGAAACACCATATATTTT.